The 13 T cell receptor beta chains listed next were all sequenced from one sample in a study of monozygotic twins with inflammatory bowel disease. TCRdb re-called the 5' RACE reads and catalogs CDR3 proteins one per entry, DNA excluded. This repertoire includes approximately 400,000 distinct CDR3 sequences. The specimen was blood. The receptors come from a human donor with ulcerative colitis or Crohn's disease, or a healthy co-twin of an affected twin (not recorded which).

This rearrangement joins TRBV20-1 to TRBJ1-1; the TCRdb call, TRBD1, lacks DNA for checking. Germline V gives CDR1 DFQATT, CDR2 SNEGSKA (reference sequence). The CDR3 is made up of 11 amino acids. The CDR3 spells CSAQGNTEAFF.

V usage is TRBV27 and J usage is TRBJ2-3; TCRdb picks TRBD2, but there is no DNA to check that call. CDR1 and CDR2 from the germline V gene are MNHEY and SMNVEV (reference sequence). The CDR3 consists of 18 residues. The CDR3 sequence: CASSLTPTGAGGADTQYF.

The chain combines TRBV6-1 with TRBJ2-1; the TCRdb call, TRBD1, lacks DNA for checking. This CDR3 region has 13 residues. Per the germline V gene, CDR1 is MNHNS and CDR2 is SASEGT. The chain's CDR3 is CASSRSGGYEQFF.

CDR3 residues: CASSYPPQTYEQYF. The chain couples TRBV6-2 or TRBV6-3 to TRBJ2-7. The CDR3 contains 14 residues. CDR1 is MNHEY, CDR2 SVGEGT, per germline.

The chain recombines TRBV20-1 with TRBJ1-4. CDR3 length equals 14 residues. Germline lookup yields CDR1 DFQATT and CDR2 SNEGSKA (reference sequence). The CDR3 loop reads CSGRPRATNEKLFF.

The J gene is TRBJ2-1, the V gene TRBV29-1; the D call from TCRdb, TRBD1, cannot be confirmed without DNA. The CDR3 totals 15 residues. Germline V gene sequence: CDR1 SQVTM, CDR2 ANQGSEA. Here the CDR3 reads CSVETTGPGSSEQFF.

This chain uses TRBV11-2 with TRBJ2-5; TCRdb's D call, TRBD1, is unchecked because there is no DNA. CDR1 is SGHAT and CDR2 is FQNNGV in the germline V gene. CDR3 length: 14 residues. This CDR3 is CASSASGTEETQYF.

CDR3 sequence reads: CASSLNRELFF. V gene TRBV5-1 combines with J gene TRBJ2-2. CDR3 size: 11 residues. Germline lookup yields CDR1 SGHRS and CDR2 YFSETQ.

The CDR3 here is CASSGAGASPLHF. This rearrangement joins TRBV6-1 to TRBJ1-6; TCRdb's D call of TRBD1 is untestable without DNA. The CDR3 covers 13 residues. CDR1 and CDR2 (germline): MNHNS, SASEGT.

The chain joins TRBV7-9 to TRBJ2-7. There are 13 residues in the CDR3. The germline CDR1 and CDR2 sequences are SEHNR and FQNEAQ (reference sequence). CDR3: CASSPISLYEQYF.

The rearrangement uses TRBV18 and TRBJ2-7. Germline assignment: CDR1 KGHSH and CDR2 LQKENI. The CDR3 is made up of 13 amino acids. The CDR3 region is CASSPQSSYEQYF.

This CDR3 is CAISGTSGTDTQYF. The chain joins TRBV10-3 to TRBJ2-3; TCRdb indicates TRBD2, and absent DNA this call remains unverified. CDR3 size: 14 residues. Germline values: CDR1 ENHRY, CDR2 SYGVKD.

The genes are TRBV20-1 and TRBJ2-1; the D call of TRBD1 rests on TCRdb alone, since no DNA is present to check it. CDR3 length: 16 residues. In germline, CDR1 is DFQATT, CDR2 SNEGSKA (reference sequence). CDR3 residues: CSARGGPQGAKNEQFF.